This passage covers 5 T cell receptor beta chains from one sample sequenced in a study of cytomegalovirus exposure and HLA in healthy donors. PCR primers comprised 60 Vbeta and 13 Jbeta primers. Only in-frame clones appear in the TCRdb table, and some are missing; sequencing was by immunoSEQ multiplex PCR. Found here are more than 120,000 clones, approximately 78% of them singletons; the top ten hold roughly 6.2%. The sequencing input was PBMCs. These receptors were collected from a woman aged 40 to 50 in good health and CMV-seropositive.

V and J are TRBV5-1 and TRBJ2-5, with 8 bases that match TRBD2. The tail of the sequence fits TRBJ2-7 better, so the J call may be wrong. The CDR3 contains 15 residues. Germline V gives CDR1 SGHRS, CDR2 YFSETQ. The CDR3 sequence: CASSLDLAGPYEQYF. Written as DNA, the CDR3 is TGCGCCAGCAGCTTGGACTTAGCGGGGCCCTACGAGCAGTACTTC.

The chain's CDR3 is CASSDPQGALETQYF. CDR3 bases: TGTGCCAGCAGTGATCCACAGGGGGCCTTGGAGACCCAGTACTTC. The chain links TRBV6-1 to TRBJ2-5; the match to TRBD1 covers 9 bases. CDR1 is MNHNS and CDR2 is SASEGT in the germline V gene. Trimming removed 3 bases from V and 5 bases from J; junction bases left unmatched: 7. This CDR3 is built from 15 residues.

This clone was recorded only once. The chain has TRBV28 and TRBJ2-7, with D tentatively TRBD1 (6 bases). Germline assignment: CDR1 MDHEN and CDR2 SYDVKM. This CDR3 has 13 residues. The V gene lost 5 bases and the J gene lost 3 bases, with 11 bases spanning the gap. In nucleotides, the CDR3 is TGTGCCAGCAGTCTCAGGGGAGTCTACGAGCAGTACTTC. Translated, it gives CASSLRGVYEQYF.

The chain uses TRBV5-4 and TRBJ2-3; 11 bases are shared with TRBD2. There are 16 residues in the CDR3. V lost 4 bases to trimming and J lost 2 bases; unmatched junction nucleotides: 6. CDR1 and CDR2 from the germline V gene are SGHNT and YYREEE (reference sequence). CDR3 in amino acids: CASSPRLAGITDTQYF. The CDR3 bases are TGTGCCAGCAGCCCAAGACTAGCGGGGATCACAGATACGCAGTATTTT.

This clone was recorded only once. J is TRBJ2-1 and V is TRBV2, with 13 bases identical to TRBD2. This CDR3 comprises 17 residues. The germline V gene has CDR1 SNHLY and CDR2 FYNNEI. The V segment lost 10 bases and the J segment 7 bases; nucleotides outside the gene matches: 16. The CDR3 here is CAIEGRTSGGGRNEQFF. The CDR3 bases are TGTGCCATCGAGGGGCGGACTAGCGGGGGAGGGCGGAATGAGCAGTTCTTC.